The rows below give T cell receptor beta chains drawn from one sample of a study of T cells in Graves' hyperthyroidism and ophthalmopathy. TCRdb re-analysed the multiplex PCR reads in MiXCR, keeping a single row per CDR3 protein. Of fewer than 400,000 distinct CDR3 sequences listed, more than 13% are singletons. The sequencing sample was made of blood. The receptor set was obtained from a man aged 45-65 years with Graves' ophthalmopathy. CDR3s include the opening cysteine and the closing phenylalanine or tryptophan. D genes are given only for firm matches. A clone size is listed for some rows: how often the clone was seen (once, few, many), or a class if it is expanded.

TRBV15,.,TRBD1,TRBJ2-5,CATSRGQGGQETQYF,TGTGCCACCAGCAGGGGACAGGGGGGTCAAGAGACCCAGTACTTC
TRBV12-3/TRBV12-4,many,TRBD2,TRBJ2-1,CASSRGELASEQFF,TGTGCCAGCAGTCGGGGGGAGCTAGCATCCGAGCAGTTCTTC
TRBV10-2,many,TRBD2,TRBJ2-7,CASSESRTSGNRFYEQYF,TGCGCCAGCAGTGAGTCCAGAACTAGCGGTAACAGGTTCTACGAGCAGTACTTC
TRBV15,many,TRBD2,TRBJ2-5,CATSNIAGETQYF,TGTGCCACCAGCAATATAGCGGGAGAGACCCAGTACTTC
TRBV7-2,few,TRBD2,TRBJ2-5,CASSPSGEKETQYF,TGTGCCAGCAGCCCTAGCGGGGAAAAAGAGACCCAGTACTTC
TRBV7-8,many,.,TRBJ2-7,CASSLAGLAPTYEQYF,TGTGCCAGCAGCTTAGCGGGTTTAGCGCCTACCTACGAGCAGTACTTC
TRBV3-1,many,.,TRBJ2-7,CASSQPMSTFEQYF,TGTGCCAGCAGCCAACCCATGTCGACCTTCGAGCAGTACTTC
TRBV5-1,few,.,TRBJ1-1,CASSLVLGKNTEAFF,TGCGCCAGCAGCTTAGTATTAGGAAAGAACACTGAAGCTTTCTTT
TRBV5-5,many,.,TRBJ2-3,CASSLVRSTDTQYF,TGTGCCAGCAGCTTGGTCCGGAGCACAGATACGCAGTATTTT
TRBV25-1,.,TRBD1,TRBJ2-1,CASTRQGVASYNEQFF,TGTGCCAGCACCCGACAGGGGGTGGCCTCTTACAATGAGCAGTTCTTC
TRBV6-1,.,.,TRBJ2-5,CASIPDGEETQYF,TGTGCCAGCATCCCGGATGGGGAGGAGACCCAGTACTTC
TRBV29-1,many,.,TRBJ1-1,CSVRDGGNTEAFF,TGCAGCGTCCGGGACGGGGGGAACACTGAAGCTTTCTTT
TRBV19,.,TRBD1,TRBJ2-3,CASSQQGAYTDTQYF,TGTGCCAGTAGTCAACAGGGGGCCTACACAGATACGCAGTATTTT
TRBV28,many,.,TRBJ2-1,CASSLFGRSYNEQFF,TGTGCCAGCAGTTTATTTGGTCGCTCCTACAATGAGCAGTTCTTC
TRBV5-5,many,.,TRBJ2-3,CASSLTWRRDTDTQYF,TGTGCCAGCAGCTTAACCTGGAGGAGGGACACAGATACGCAGTATTTT
TRBV27,many,.,TRBJ1-2,CASSDHRTALDGYTF,TGTGCCAGCAGTGACCATCGGACAGCCCTGGATGGCTACACCTTC
TRBV5-1,few,.,TRBJ2-5,CASSLDTVETQYF,TGCGCCAGCAGCTTGGACACTGTGGAGACCCAGTACTTC
TRBV5-1,many,TRBD2,TRBJ2-5,CASSPGLAGDETQYF,TGCGCCAGCAGCCCGGGACTAGCGGGAGATGAGACCCAGTACTTC
TRBV5-1,many,.,TRBJ2-1,CASSLGHGVNEQFF,TGCGCCAGCAGCTTGGGACATGGGGTAAATGAGCAGTTCTTC
TRBV19,few,.,TRBJ1-1,CASSTTGGVHTEAFF,TGTGCCAGTAGTACCACCGGAGGAGTGCACACTGAAGCTTTCTTT
TRBV16,many,TRBD2,TRBJ2-1,CASSQGRIGGGPGNEQFF,TGTGCCAGCAGCCAAGGACGCATTGGGGGAGGGCCTGGCAATGAGCAGTTCTTC
TRBV20-1,few,TRBD2,TRBJ2-7,CSARKAGGREYEQYF,TGCAGTGCTAGGAAAGCGGGAGGGCGGGAGTACGAGCAGTACTTC
TRBV20-1,.,.,TRBJ2-5,CSARDQTGQETQYF,TGCAGTGCTAGAGATCAGACAGGCCAAGAGACCCAGTACTTC
TRBV27,many,.,TRBJ2-1,CASSLSNPGTLPYNEQFF,TGTGCCAGCAGTTTATCAAATCCGGGCACCCTTCCCTACAATGAGCAGTTCTTC
TRBV5-1,many,.,TRBJ2-3,CASSSFAGSTDTQYF,TGCGCCAGCAGCTCGTTCGCGGGAAGCACAGATACGCAGTATTTT
TRBV3-1,many,.,TRBJ2-5,CASTLLGAETQYF,TGTGCCAGCACCCTATTAGGAGCGGAGACCCAGTACTTC
TRBV10-3,.,.,TRBJ2-1,CAIQGEVYNEQFF,TGTGCCATCCAGGGAGAAGTCTACAATGAGCAGTTCTTC
TRBV18,many,TRBD2,TRBJ2-7,CASSPSSGEQYF,TGTGCCAGCTCACCGAGTAGCGGGGAGCAGTACTTC
TRBV20-1,many,.,TRBJ2-3,CSASLGELGTQYF,TGCAGTGCTAGTCTGGGGGAATTAGGCACGCAGTATTTT
TRBV11-2,many,.,TRBJ2-7,CASSLGGRVGDEQYF,TGTGCCAGCAGCTTAGGAGGCAGGGTCGGGGACGAGCAGTACTTC
TRBV2,many,TRBD2,TRBJ2-1,CASSRLAGSYNEQFF,TGTGCCAGCAGCCGACTAGCGGGATCCTACAATGAGCAGTTCTTC
TRBV29-1,.,.,TRBJ2-7,CSVTVGAYEQYF,TGCAGCGTTACGGTTGGGGCGTACGAGCAGTACTTC
TRBV28,many,.,TRBJ1-5,CASRLAGVGQPQHF,TGTGCCAGCAGACTAGCTGGGGTTGGTCAGCCCCAGCATTTT
TRBV5-8,.,.,TRBJ1-2,CASSLGQRANYGYTF,TGTGCCAGCAGCTTGGGCCAGCGAGCTAACTATGGCTACACCTTC
TRBV4-1,many,TRBD2,TRBJ2-1,CASSQGASGTHNEQFF,TGCGCCAGCAGCCAAGGGGCTAGCGGGACCCACAATGAGCAGTTCTTC
TRBV30,many,TRBD2,TRBJ2-7,CAEPTSGPTGEYEQYF,TGTGCCGAACCGACTAGCGGGCCCACCGGGGAATACGAGCAGTACTTC
TRBV12-3/TRBV12-4,many,TRBD2,TRBJ2-1,CASTIGLAQNNEQFF,TGTGCCAGCACCATTGGACTAGCGCAGAACAATGAGCAGTTCTTC
TRBV20-1,many,.,TRBJ2-5,CSARYSIGETQYF,TGCAGTGCTAGATACTCAATTGGGGAGACCCAGTACTTC
TRBV15,many,TRBD1,TRBJ1-5,CATSRDRTGAHQPQHF,TGTGCCACCAGCAGAGATCGGACAGGGGCTCATCAGCCCCAGCATTTT
TRBV10-2,.,.,TRBJ2-7,CASRTNRDGTYEQYF,TGCGCCAGCAGAACTAACCGGGACGGAACCTACGAGCAGTACTTC
TRBV29-1,.,.,TRBJ2-1,CSTYFESSYNEQFF,TGCAGCACCTATTTCGAAAGCTCCTACAATGAGCAGTTCTTC
TRBV7-9,many,.,TRBJ2-3,CASSLLQGRITDTQYF,TGTGCCAGCAGCTTACTCCAGGGACGAATCACAGATACGCAGTATTTT
TRBV5-1,many,.,TRBJ2-1,CASSLAVLTHNEQFF,TGCGCCAGCAGCTTGGCTGTCCTAACGCACAATGAGCAGTTCTTC
TRBV11-1,many,TRBD1,TRBJ2-1,CASSFGQVGNEQFF,TGTGCCAGCAGCTTTGGACAGGTTGGCAATGAGCAGTTCTTC
TRBV15,.,TRBD2,TRBJ2-2,CATRGRGSGSMGTGELFF,TGTGCCACCAGGGGAAGGGGTAGCGGGAGTATGGGCACCGGGGAGCTGTTTTTT
TRBV20-1,.,.,TRBJ2-4,CSARGSRNIQYF,TGCAGTGCTAGAGGCTCACGGAACATTCAGTACTTC
TRBV7-9,many,TRBD2,TRBJ2-3,CASSFSGRAFLTQYF,TGTGCCAGCAGCTTCAGCGGGAGGGCGTTCCTAACGCAGTATTTT
TRBV10-2,few,.,TRBJ2-2,CASSESRDYTGELFF,TGCGCCAGCAGTGAGTCGAGGGATTACACCGGGGAGCTGTTTTTT
TRBV20-1,many,TRBD1,TRBJ2-3,CSANDPRDRAADTQYF,TGCAGTGCTAACGACCCTCGCGACAGGGCTGCAGATACGCAGTATTTT
TRBV7-3,many,.,TRBJ2-1,CASSLMGDYNEQFF,TGTGCCAGCAGCTTAATGGGGGACTACAATGAGCAGTTCTTC
TRBV25-1,.,.,TRBJ1-4,CASTTGGHNEKLFF,TGTGCCAGCACGACTGGGGGGCATAATGAAAAACTGTTTTTT
TRBV9,few,TRBD2,TRBJ2-1,CASSVVPGGTSSNEQFF,TGTGCCAGCAGCGTAGTCCCGGGCGGGACTAGTTCGAATGAGCAGTTCTTC
TRBV7-9,few,TRBD1,TRBJ1-3,CASSIRTGIGNAIYF,TGTGCCAGCAGCATCAGGACAGGGATCGGAAACGCCATATATTTT
TRBV7-7,many,.,TRBJ2-7,CASSLFGSDEQYF,TGTGCTAGCAGCCTATTCGGGTCCGACGAGCAGTACTTC
TRBV29-1,few,TRBD1,TRBJ1-5,CSAGGRGQPQHF,TGCAGCGCAGGGGGCCGCGGTCAGCCCCAGCATTTT
TRBV2,many,TRBD1,TRBJ1-4,CASMWDRGKLFF,TGTGCCAGCATGTGGGACAGAGGAAAACTGTTTTTT
TRBV28,many,TRBD2,TRBJ2-7,CASSSRGGPGGEQYF,TGTGCCAGCAGTTCCCGGGGGGGGCCCGGAGGGGAGCAGTACTTC